This T cell receptor beta chain was observed in a study of blood T cells in healthy people across ages. Study-level results: The fall in TCR beta diversity per million T cells was roughly linear with age.

A second PCR of 7 to 11 cycles used a sample-barcoded 5' primer and a J-beta primer mix. TCRdb ran MiXCR on the 5' RACE reads and lists one entry per CDR3 protein. The sample gives 600,000 to 900,000 distinct CDR3 sequences, about a quarter of which show up once; about 2.9% is in the top ten. This clonotype was counted at least ten times. Its antigen is unidentified. Isolation of PBMCs gave at least 6.5 million cells per sample. This CDR3 contains 14 residues. V gave up 0 bases and J gave up 8 bases, with 11 bases separating them. From germline, CDR1 is SGHRS and CDR2 YFSETQ. These data also formed part of another study, on T cells of mothers and their children. From that study: Samples were provided by three healthy Caucasian mothers and their six children.

The receptor was derived from a boy aged 5-17 years in good health. The chain uses TRBV5-1 and TRBJ1-4; D call uncertain. Sequencing was done on a sample of blood. CDR3 sequence: CASSLEGTGEKLFF. The CDR3 nucleotides are TGCGCCAGCAGCTTGGAGGGAACGGGGGAAAAACTGTTTTTT.